A selection of T cell receptor beta chains follows, all from one sample in a study of T-cell memory formation after mild COVID-19. TCRdb reprocessed the 5' RACE reads via MiXCR and lists one record per CDR3 protein. Of approximately 400,000 distinct CDR3 sequences in the sample, 20% to 25% were seen once. Sequenced input: PBMCs or a T cell subset sorted from them (not recorded which). These receptors originate from an adult woman who had mild COVID-19 (a few samples of this study predate the infection). Cell type and time point are not known. Each CDR3 is given with its conserved first and last residue. The D gene is left open where the match is weak. The listing skips clone size in some rows; elsewhere it reads once, few, many or a size class.

v_call: TRBV4-1
j_call: TRBJ2-7
clone_size: NA
d_call: TRBD1
cdr3_aa: CASSRGQQAYEQYF
cdr3_nt: TGCGCCAGCAGCCGGGGACAGCAAGCCTACGAGCAGTACTTC

v_call: TRBV6-2/TRBV6-3
j_call: TRBJ1-5
clone_size: few
d_call: TRBD1
cdr3_aa: CASHRTGRRQPQHF
cdr3_nt: TGTGCCAGCCACCGGACAGGGAGGCGGCAGCCCCAGCATTTT

v_call: TRBV5-1
j_call: TRBJ1-1
clone_size: few
d_call: NA
cdr3_aa: CASSLIAGFNTEAFF
cdr3_nt: TGCGCCAGCAGCTTGATTGCGGGGTTTAACACTGAAGCTTTCTTT

v_call: TRBV11-2
j_call: TRBJ1-2
clone_size: few
d_call: NA
cdr3_aa: CASSPRLVGYGYTF
cdr3_nt: TGTGCCAGCAGCCCCCGCTTAGTTGGCTATGGCTACACCTTC

v_call: TRBV7-2
j_call: TRBJ2-1
clone_size: NA
d_call: TRBD2
cdr3_aa: CASSLQLAGAKNEQFF
cdr3_nt: TGTGCCAGCAGCCTACAACTAGCGGGGGCTAAGAATGAGCAGTTCTTC

v_call: TRBV24-1
j_call: TRBJ1-1
clone_size: NA
d_call: NA
cdr3_aa: CATSDSSGDTEAFF
cdr3_nt: TGTGCCACCAGTGATTCGTCGGGGGACACTGAAGCTTTCTTT

v_call: TRBV24-1
j_call: TRBJ2-2
clone_size: NA
d_call: TRBD1
cdr3_aa: CATSDPDREAGELFF
cdr3_nt: TGTGCCACCAGTGACCCGGACAGGGAGGCCGGGGAGCTGTTTTTT

v_call: TRBV4-2
j_call: TRBJ2-7
clone_size: NA
d_call: NA
cdr3_aa: CASSQEGRGDEQYF
cdr3_nt: TGTGCCAGCAGCCAAGAGGGCAGGGGGGACGAGCAGTACTTC

v_call: TRBV27
j_call: TRBJ2-7
clone_size: NA
d_call: NA
cdr3_aa: CASSYEQGYEQYF
cdr3_nt: TGTGCCAGCAGTTACGAACAGGGATACGAGCAGTACTTC

v_call: TRBV2
j_call: TRBJ2-7
clone_size: few
d_call: TRBD1
cdr3_aa: CASIRDSLSYEQYF
cdr3_nt: TGTGCCAGCATCCGGGACAGCCTCTCCTACGAGCAGTACTTC

v_call: TRBV12-3/TRBV12-4
j_call: TRBJ2-7
clone_size: many
d_call: NA
cdr3_aa: CASSPSGGTYEQYF
cdr3_nt: TGTGCCAGCAGTCCCAGCGGAGGAACCTACGAGCAGTACTTC

v_call: TRBV24-1
j_call: TRBJ2-2
clone_size: NA
d_call: TRBD1
cdr3_aa: CATSDPTGGLTGELFF
cdr3_nt: TGTGCCACCAGTGACCCAACAGGGGGCTTGACCGGGGAGCTGTTTTTT

v_call: TRBV5-1
j_call: TRBJ2-1
clone_size: few
d_call: NA
cdr3_aa: CASSLVVSYNEQFF
cdr3_nt: TGCGCCAGCAGCTTGGTAGTCAGCTACAATGAGCAGTTCTTC

v_call: TRBV4-3
j_call: TRBJ2-1
clone_size: NA
d_call: NA
cdr3_aa: CASSQRGAGTTIDNEQFF
cdr3_nt: TGCGCCAGCAGCCAAAGGGGGGCCGGGACTACCATCGACAATGAGCAGTTCTTC

v_call: TRBV10-3
j_call: TRBJ1-1
clone_size: NA
d_call: NA
cdr3_aa: CAISAPGANTEAFF
cdr3_nt: TGTGCCATCAGTGCTCCAGGTGCCAACACTGAAGCTTTCTTT

v_call: TRBV5-1
j_call: TRBJ2-7
clone_size: once
d_call: NA
cdr3_aa: CASSLIGQVHEQYF
cdr3_nt: TGCGCCAGCAGCTTGATCGGGCAGGTCCACGAGCAGTACTTC

v_call: TRBV20-1
j_call: TRBJ2-3
clone_size: NA
d_call: TRBD2
cdr3_aa: CSAWGLSTSTDTQYF
cdr3_nt: TGCAGTGCTTGGGGACTATCTACTAGCACAGATACGCAGTATTTT

v_call: TRBV10-3
j_call: TRBJ2-4
clone_size: few
d_call: NA
cdr3_aa: CAISEREGRNIQYF
cdr3_nt: TGTGCCATCAGTGAGAGGGAAGGTCGGAACATTCAGTACTTC

v_call: TRBV14
j_call: TRBJ1-2
clone_size: NA
d_call: TRBD1
cdr3_aa: CASSQDRVPYGYTF
cdr3_nt: TGTGCCAGCAGCCAGGACAGGGTACCCTATGGCTACACCTTC

v_call: TRBV12-3/TRBV12-4
j_call: TRBJ2-7
clone_size: NA
d_call: NA
cdr3_aa: CASRPDRIPYEQYF
cdr3_nt: TGTGCCAGCAGACCGGACAGAATCCCCTACGAGCAGTACTTC

v_call: TRBV11-1
j_call: TRBJ1-6
clone_size: few
d_call: NA
cdr3_aa: CASSWGNQYNSPLHF
cdr3_nt: TGTGCCAGCAGCTGGGGGAACCAGTATAATTCACCCCTCCACTTT

v_call: TRBV20-1
j_call: TRBJ1-5
clone_size: few
d_call: NA
cdr3_aa: CSASSSNQPQHF
cdr3_nt: TGCAGTGCTAGTTCTAGCAATCAGCCCCAGCATTTT